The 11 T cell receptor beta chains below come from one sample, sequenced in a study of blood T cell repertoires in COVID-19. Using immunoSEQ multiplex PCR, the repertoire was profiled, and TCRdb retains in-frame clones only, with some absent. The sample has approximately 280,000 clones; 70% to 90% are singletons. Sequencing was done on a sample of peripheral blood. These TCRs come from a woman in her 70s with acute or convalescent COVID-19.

CDR3 in DNA: TGTGCCAGCAGCCCTAGCGGGGGGCCCACCGGGGAGCTGTTTTTT. Translated, it gives CASSPSGGPTGELFF. This chain joins TRBV11-3 and TRBJ2-2; TRBD2 aligns across 11 bases. With 5 bases clipped from V and 4 bases from J, the junction kept 3 bases outside the gene matches. CDR1 and CDR2 (germline): SGHNT, YENEEA. This CDR3 comprises 15 residues. Looking up the rest from reference TRBV11-3 and TRBJ2-2 gives the full variable domain: EAGVVQSPRYKIIEKKQPVAFWCNPISGHNTLYWYLQNLGQGPELLIRYENEEAVDDSQLPKDRFSAERLKGVDSTLKIQPAELGDSAVYLCASSPSGGPTGELFFGEGSRLTVL.

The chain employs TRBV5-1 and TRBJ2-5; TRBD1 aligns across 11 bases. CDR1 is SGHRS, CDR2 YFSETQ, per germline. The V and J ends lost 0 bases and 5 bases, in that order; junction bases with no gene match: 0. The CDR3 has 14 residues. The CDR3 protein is CASSLGTGGETQYF. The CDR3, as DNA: TGCGCCAGCAGCTTGGGGACAGGGGGCGAGACCCAGTACTTC.

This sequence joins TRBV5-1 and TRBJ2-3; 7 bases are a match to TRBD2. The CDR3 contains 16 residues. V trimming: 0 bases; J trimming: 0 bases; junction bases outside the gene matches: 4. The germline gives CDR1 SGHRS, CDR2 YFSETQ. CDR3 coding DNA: TGCGCCAGCAGCTTGGCCCATAGCGGGAGCACAGATACGCAGTATTTT. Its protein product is CASSLAHSGSTDTQYF.

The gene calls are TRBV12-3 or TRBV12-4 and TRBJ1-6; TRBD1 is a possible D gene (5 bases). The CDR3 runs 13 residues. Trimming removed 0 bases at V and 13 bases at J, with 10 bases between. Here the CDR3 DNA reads TGTGCCAGCAGTTTAGCGTCCCGGGGGCCCCTCCACTTT. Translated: CASSLASRGPLHF.

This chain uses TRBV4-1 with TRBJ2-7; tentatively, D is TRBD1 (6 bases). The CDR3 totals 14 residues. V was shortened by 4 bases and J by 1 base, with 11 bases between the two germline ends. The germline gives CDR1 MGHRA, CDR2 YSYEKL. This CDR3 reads CASSPRGGSYEQYF. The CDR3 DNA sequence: TGCGCCAGCAGCCCCCGAGGGGGTTCCTACGAGCAGTACTTC.

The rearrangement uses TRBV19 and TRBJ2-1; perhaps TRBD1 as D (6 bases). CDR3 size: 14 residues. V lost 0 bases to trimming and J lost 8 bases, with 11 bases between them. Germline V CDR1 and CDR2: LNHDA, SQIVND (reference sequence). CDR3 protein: CASSIETGWDEQFF. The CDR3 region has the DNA TGTGCCAGTAGTATAGAGACAGGATGGGATGAGCAGTTCTTC.

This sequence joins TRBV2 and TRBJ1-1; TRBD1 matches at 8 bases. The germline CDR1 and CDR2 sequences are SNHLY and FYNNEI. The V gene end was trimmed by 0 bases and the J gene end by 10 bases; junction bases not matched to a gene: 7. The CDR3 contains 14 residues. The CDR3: CASSEATGEGGAFF. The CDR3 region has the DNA TGTGCCAGCAGTGAAGCGACAGGGGAGGGTGGAGCTTTCTTT.

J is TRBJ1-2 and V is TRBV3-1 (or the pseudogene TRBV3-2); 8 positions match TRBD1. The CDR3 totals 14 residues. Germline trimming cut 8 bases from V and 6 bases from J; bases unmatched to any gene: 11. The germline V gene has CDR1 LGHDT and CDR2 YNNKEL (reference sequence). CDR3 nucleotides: TGTGCCAGCGGAACGGGATTGACAGGGGATGGCTACACCTTC. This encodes CASGTGLTGDGYTF.

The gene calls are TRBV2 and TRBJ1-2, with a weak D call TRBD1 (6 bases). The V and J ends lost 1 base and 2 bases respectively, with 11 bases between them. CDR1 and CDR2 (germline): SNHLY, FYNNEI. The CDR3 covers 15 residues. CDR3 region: CASSEGGGQNYGYTF. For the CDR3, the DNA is TGTGCCAGCAGTGAAGGGGGTGGACAGAACTATGGCTACACCTTC.

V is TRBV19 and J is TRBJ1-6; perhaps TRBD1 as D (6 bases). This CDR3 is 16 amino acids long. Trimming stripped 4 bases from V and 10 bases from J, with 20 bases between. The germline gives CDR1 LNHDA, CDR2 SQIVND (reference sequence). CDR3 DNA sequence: TGTGCCAGTAGTAAATCAGGACAGATTTTTGGCTCACCCCTCCACTTT. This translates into CASSKSGQIFGSPLHF.

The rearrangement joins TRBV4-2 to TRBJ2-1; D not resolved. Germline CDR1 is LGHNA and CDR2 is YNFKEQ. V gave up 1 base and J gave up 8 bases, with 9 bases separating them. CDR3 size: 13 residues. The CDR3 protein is CASSQGYRDEQFF. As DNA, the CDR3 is TGTGCCAGCAGCCAAGGGTACAGAGATGAGCAGTTCTTC.